The sequence of this T cell receptor (beta chain) was determined in a study of T-cell reconstitution after alpha-beta-depleted transplantation in children. This clonotype has a count of ten or more. The library targeted TCRbeta and was prepared with unique molecular identifiers. MiXCR, run by TCRdb on the PCR reads, gives a single entry per CDR3 protein. The data contain a few hundred thousand distinct CDR3 sequences, roughly 22% of them singletons. Looked up from germline, CDR1 is SGHTA and CDR2 is FQGTGA. V gave up 5 bases and J gave up 0 bases, with 8 bases separating them. This CDR3 spans 14 amino acids.

The receptor was isolated from a human donor who donated a stem cell graft to a child with acute myeloid leukemia. The V gene is TRBV7-3, the J gene TRBJ2-1; D is unclear. Specimen: PBMCs from the stem cell graft donor, collected from the stem cell graft. CDR3 loop: CASSPLPSYNEQFF. The CDR3 bases are TGTGCCAGCAGCCCTCTTCCCTCCTACAATGAGCAGTTCTTC.